A single sample is the source of the 21 T cell receptor beta chains below, sequenced in a study of CD8+ T cells in alopecia areata. After isolation, RNA underwent reverse transcription to generate cDNA as the sequencing template. Here immunoSEQ multiplex PCR was the method, and the copy in TCRdb shows in-frame clones only, minus some. Here the sample spans 150,000 or so clones, roughly 70% being singletons. Sequenced material: CD8+ T cells sorted from blood, taken at week 0. These receptors all stem from a human donor with alopecia areata.

Only one count was recorded for this clone. This chain uses TRBV29-1 with TRBJ2-1; TRBD2 aligns across 9 bases. J gave up 1 base and V 8 bases, and 15 bases lay outside the gene matches. The CDR3 spans 17 residues. Germline CDR1 and CDR2: SQVTM and ANQGSEA. CDR3 nucleotide sequence: TGCAGCTTACGGGGTGCCGGTAGCGGGGGTTCCTACAATGAGCAGTTCTTC. It specifies CSLRGAGSGGSYNEQFF.

The chain has TRBV10-3 and TRBJ2-5; 7 nucleotides line up with TRBD1. CDR3 size: 14 residues. Trimming removed 6 bases from V and 2 bases from J; junction bases left unmatched: 6. Looked up from germline, CDR1 is ENHRY and CDR2 is SYGVKD. CDR3 in DNA: TGTGCCATCAGGACCGGGACAGAGCAAGAGACCCAGTACTTC. Translating it yields CAIRTGTEQETQYF.

This clone was detected only a few times. The chain couples TRBV25-1 to TRBJ2-5; D assignment may be TRBD1 or TRBD2 (6 bases each). V shed 5 bases and J shed 2 bases, with 12 bases lying between them. Germline values: CDR1 MGHDK, CDR2 SYGVNS. The CDR3 has 14 amino acids. The CDR3 reads CASSRTGRQETQYF. CDR3 DNA: TGTGCCAGCAGTCGAACAGGGAGGCAAGAGACCCAGTACTTC.

This clone came up a few times. The V gene is TRBV19, the J gene TRBJ1-1; tentative D call: TRBD1 (5 bases). The V gene's germline CDR1 is LNHDA and CDR2 SQIVND (reference sequence). This CDR3 contains 13 residues. V was cut by 8 bases and J by 0 bases, with 10 bases left in between. The CDR3 bases are TGTGCCAGTGGGGACGGAATGAACACTGAAGCTTTCTTT. This encodes CASGDGMNTEAFF.

The count of this clone is one. The chain links TRBV6-5 to TRBJ1-3; unclear D gene. The CDR3 extends over 14 amino acids. The V end lost 9 bases, the J end lost 4 bases, and 16 bases lay between the germline ends. Germline CDR1 is MNHEY and CDR2 is SVGAGI. DNA of the CDR3: TGTGCCAGTTCCCAGGCGAACTCAGGAAACACCATATATTTT. It translates to CASSQANSGNTIYF.

This clone occurred once. V gene TRBV19 combines with J gene TRBJ2-2; 9 positions agree with TRBD1. After removal of 5 bases from V and 5 bases from J, the junction contained 3 bases not matched to a gene. The CDR3 covers 14 residues. Germline V gene lookup returns CDR1 LNHDA and CDR2 SQIVND (reference sequence). The CDR3 DNA is TGTGCCAGTAGTTGGGGACAGGGTACCGGGGAGCTGTTTTTT. It encodes CASSWGQGTGELFF.

In its sample, this clone was seen a few times. The genes are TRBV9 and TRBJ2-5; perhaps TRBD1 as D (6 bases). The CDR3 runs 13 residues. Per the germline V gene, CDR1 is SGDLS and CDR2 is YYNGEE. V lost 4 bases, J lost 0 bases, and 7 bases lay in between. The CDR3 bases are TGTGCCAGCAGCAGGGACAACCAAGAGACCCAGTACTTC. It is translated as CASSRDNQETQYF.

V and J are TRBV5-1 and TRBJ2-7; the match to TRBD2 covers 7 bases. The V gene end was trimmed by 0 bases and the J gene end by 1 base; junction bases not matched to a gene: 10. CDR3 size: 17 residues. Germline V lookup: CDR1 SGHRS, CDR2 YFSETQ. The CDR3 reads CASSLEGAASGSYEQYF. The DNA for the CDR3 is TGCGCCAGCAGCTTGGAAGGGGCGGCTAGCGGTTCCTACGAGCAGTACTTC.

About this clone: Different DNA sequences within this sample yield the same CDR3. This rearrangement joins TRBV20-1 to TRBJ1-1; D uncertain. V lost 6 bases and J lost 0, with 5 bases in between. CDR1 is DFQATT, CDR2 SNEGSKA, per germline (reference sequence). The CDR3 spans 11 residues. The CDR3, as DNA: TGCAGTGCAATACTGAACACTGAAGCTTTCTTT. Amino acids: CSAILNTEAFF.

The chain carries TRBV13 and TRBJ2-7; D perhaps matches TRBD2 (6 bases). Germline assignment: CDR1 PRHDT and CDR2 FYEKMQ (reference sequence). The length of the CDR3 is 14 residues. V was trimmed by 4 bases and J by 4 bases, leaving 14 bases between them. The CDR3 DNA reads as TGTGCCAGCAGCTCGGGACTGAGTCAGTACGAGCAGTACTTC. Its protein is CASSSGLSQYEQYF. Together with reference TRBV13 and TRBJ2-7, the CDR3 gives the full variable domain: AAGVIQSPRHLIKEKRETATLKCYPIPRHDTVYWYQQGPGQDPQFLISFYEKMQSDKGSIPDRFSAQQFSDYHSELNMSSLELGDSALYFCASSSGLSQYEQYFGPGTRLTVT.

The rearrangement links TRBV27 to TRBJ2-3; 11 positions match TRBD2. V dropped 4 bases and J dropped 2; count of bases not matched to a gene: 5. CDR3 size: 16 residues. Germline values: CDR1 MNHEY, CDR2 SMNVEV (reference sequence). Here the CDR3 DNA reads TGTGCCAGCAGTTACCCGACTAGCGGGGACACAGATACGCAGTATTTT. This codes for CASSYPTSGDTDTQYF.

In this sample, this clone turned up a few times. This chain links TRBV2 with TRBJ2-4; 8 nucleotides align to TRBD1. The V gene end was trimmed by 6 bases and the J gene end by 1 base; junction bases not matched to a gene: 11. Germline CDR1 and CDR2: SNHLY and FYNNEI. This CDR3 contains 17 residues. The CDR3 region is CASRRDRWIDAKNIQYF. Written as DNA, the CDR3 is TGTGCCAGCAGGAGGGACAGGTGGATAGATGCCAAAAACATTCAGTACTTC.

The CDR3 here is CAISETHDSPYEQYF. CDR3 DNA sequence: TGTGCCATCAGTGAGACTCATGACAGCCCCTACGAGCAGTACTTC. The chain carries TRBV10-3 and TRBJ2-7, with a tentative D call TRBD1 (5 bases). Trimming shortened V by 2 bases and J by 2 bases, and 13 bases separated the two germline ends. Germline CDR1 and CDR2: ENHRY and SYGVKD. There are 15 residues in the CDR3.

The chain employs TRBV30 and TRBJ1-6; D is perhaps TRBD1 (6 bases). The CDR3 loop spans 14 amino acids. Trimming cost V 0 bases and J 10 bases, with 13 bases left between them. Germline assignment: CDR1 GTSNPN and CDR2 SVGIG (reference sequence). The CDR3 spells CAWSVGAGRSPLHF. DNA for the CDR3: TGTGCCTGGAGTGTGGGGGCAGGTCGATCACCCCTCCACTTT.

The V and J genes are TRBV29-1 and TRBJ1-2; D gene uncertain. The germline V gene has CDR1 SQVTM and CDR2 ANQGSEA. This CDR3 comprises 15 residues. V was cut by 5 bases and J by 4 bases, with 20 bases left in between. The CDR3 protein is CSVYGLRGGGYGYTF. CDR3 DNA sequence: TGCAGCGTTTACGGACTCCGGGGAGGTGGCTATGGCTACACCTTC. Full variable domain (rest looked up from reference TRBV29-1 and TRBJ1-2): SAVISQKPSRDICQRGTSLTIQCQVDSQVTMMFWYRQQPGQSLTLIATANQGSEATYESGFVIDKFPISRPNLTFSTLTVSNMSPEDSSIYLCSVYGLRGGGYGYTFGSGTRLTVV.

This rearrangement joins TRBV25-1 to TRBJ2-3; possible D gene TRBD2, 5 bases. This CDR3 spans 17 amino acids. CDR1 is MGHDK, CDR2 SYGVNS, per germline. Trimming removed 8 bases from V and 2 bases from J, with 23 bases in between. The DNA of the CDR3 is TGTGCCAGCGTGTGCCCTATTGTAGCGAGGTCCACAGATACGCAGTATTTT. Its translation: CASVCPIVARSTDTQYF.

The CDR3 protein is CASSPGTGGDEQFF. In DNA form, the CDR3 reads TGTGCCAGCAGCCCCGGGACAGGGGGCGATGAGCAGTTCTTC. The chain links TRBV7-9 to TRBJ2-1; 12 bases match TRBD1. The CDR3 is 14 residues long. V lost 5 bases and J lost 8; bases outside the gene matches: 4. From germline, CDR1 is SEHNR and CDR2 FQNEAQ (reference sequence).

V gene TRBV6-5 combines with J gene TRBJ2-2; D remains ambiguous. The CDR3 loop spans 14 amino acids. Trimming stripped 2 bases from V and 9 bases from J, with 13 bases between. The germline CDR1 and CDR2 sequences are MNHEY and SVGAGI. The CDR3 region is CASSYEAEPRELFF. The CDR3 bases are TGTGCCAGCAGTTACGAGGCAGAACCACGGGAGCTGTTTTTT.

The V gene is TRBV9, the J gene TRBJ2-2; unclear D gene. Trimming cost V 4 bases and J 6 bases, with 7 bases left between them. The CDR3 totals 12 residues. The germline gives CDR1 SGDLS, CDR2 YYNGEE. The CDR3 DNA reads TGTGCCAGCAGCAGACCTTCCGGGGAGCTGTTTTTT. This gives the protein CASSRPSGELFF.

To note about this clone: The same CDR3 also results from other DNA sequences found in this sample. The J gene is TRBJ2-3, the V gene TRBV5-8; TRBD2 agrees at 7 bases. The V gene's germline CDR1 is SGHTS and CDR2 YDEGEE. This CDR3 has 15 amino acids. The ends lost 7 bases at V and 2 bases at J; junction bases unmatched: 10. The CDR3 spells CASSLEGRATDTQYF. Here the CDR3 DNA reads TGTGCCAGCTCTCTGGAGGGGAGGGCCACAGATACGCAGTATTTT.

The J gene is TRBJ1-5, the V gene TRBV27; D not certain. The V end lost 5 bases, the J end lost 9 bases, and 14 bases lay between the germline ends. CDR1 is MNHEY, CDR2 SMNVEV, per germline (reference sequence). The CDR3 loop spans 13 amino acids. The CDR3 DNA sequence: TGTGCCAGCAGTACCGGTCGGGAGCGGCCCCAGCATTTT. Its protein product is CASSTGRERPQHF.